The source of this T cell receptor (beta chain) is a study of T cell responses to AZD1222 COVID-19 vaccine (dated by TCRdb to about 2021). A note on the overall study: AZD1222 recipients with second doses at about 4 weeks or about 12 weeks were pooled, because spike-specific TCR depth and breadth did not differ between schedules. Trial participants were enrolled by age into 18-55, 56-69 and 70-plus year subgroups, with about 150, 27 and 61 TCR-sequenced participants respectively. TCR sequencing covered about 230 trial participants: 200 to 220 given two doses of AZD1222 and 26 given two doses of MenACWY control vaccine.

Taken from the germline V gene (reference sequence), the CDR1 and CDR2 loops are LNHNV and YYDKDF. Between the V and J ends, shortened by 4 bases and 7 bases respectively, the junction contains 11 bases. The CDR3 runs 13 residues from the cysteine to the phenylalanine. Of the read, only the CDR3 DNA is kept; its 39 bases are in frame from base 1. The CDR3 regions of human TCRbeta chains were analyzed by immunosequencing. As for how the authors treated the data: Repertoire TCRs were checked for matches against a reference library of SARS-CoV-2-specific TCRs that had been generated using the MIRA antigen-specificity platform. Breadth was defined as the fraction of unique TCRs that were SARS-CoV-2-associated. Depth was defined as the fraction of total T cells that were SARS-CoV-2-associated. Using the MIRA data, each spike-specific TCR was assigned both to the spike region to which the TCR was reactive and to a CD4 or CD8 class. Log10-transformed breadth and depth values were compared by one-way ANOVA with Sidak's multiple comparisons tests. TCRdb holds this immuneACCESS table with in-frame rearrangements only. Some clones are missing; in checked studies, unresolved V genes explain under half, and the rest has no known cause. The DNA gave D and trimming, while V, J and clone size come from that table. For this sample the table gives 100,000 to 120,000 clones, of which 85% to 90% were detected only once. 2.5% of the sample lies in the top ten.

The time point label of this sample denotes: baseline before first vaccination. The vaccinee samples were drawn from two UK trials, COV001 and COV002, one of which was a single-blind randomized controlled phase 2/3 trial testing AZD1222 (ChAdOx1 nCoV-19) in healthy adults. For TCRbeta chain sequencing, PBMC samples were collected from trial participants at day 0 and at day 28 after the second dose. Paper-wide results and their limitations: In the small 56-69-year group, the increase in depth fell short of significance, most likely because of low power. After two AZD1222 doses, spike-specific TCR breadth and depth were significantly higher than at day 0 and than in MenACWY recipients. Because no samples from the day 14 peak response were available, repertoires could be characterized only after the peak T cell response. Vaccine-associated CD4 TCRs spanned the whole spike protein, with dominant responses in regions 160-218 and 743-854. Participants were mostly white British and included more females than males, and it was suggested by the authors that clonal diversity may have been underestimated. Conclusions about previously exposed vaccinees were limited because only six or seven AZD1222 recipients were SARS-CoV-2 seropositive at baseline. Reportedly, close to half of the unique spike-specific TCRs recognized epitopes lying outside the regions that are mutated in the B.1.351 and B.1.1.7 variants.

Turning to this clone: Its antigen has not been determined. Base qualities are not at hand, and no much larger clone is one base apart.

Specimen: peripheral blood, collected on day 0 of AZD1222 vaccination. This TCR was recovered from an adult in good health. Rearrangement joined TRBV15 to TRBJ1-5; no D gene can be assigned with confidence. The encoded CDR3 is CATSNSRGQPQHF. The DNA sequence is TGTGCCACCAGCAACTCCCGAGGGCAGCCCCAGCATTTT.